The clone carrying this T cell receptor beta chain has a count of ten or more. Its cognate antigen is unknown. The sample belongs to a study of breast tumors, draining lymph nodes, adjacent tissues. Study results and caveats: Tumor repertoires ranked between lymph nodes and nontumor tissue in diversity, with V and J gene preferences. Tumor and nontumor repertoires were significantly more similar in luminal-like than in basal-like breast cancer. Most tumor T cells seemingly derive from lymph node, then expand in tumor. The lymph node origin of tumor T cells was framed as consistent with a hypothesis, not demonstrated.

TCRdb re-derived calls from the multiplex PCR reads in MiXCR, one entry per CDR3 protein. The top ten hold about 13% of the sample, which has some 25,000 distinct CDR3 sequences, 23% seen once. The length of the CDR3 is 14 residues. Germline V CDR1 and CDR2: SGHVS, FNYEAQ. Trimming took 3 bases from V and 2 from J, leaving 9 bases between them. The chain is built from TRBV7-6 and TRBJ2-3; D possibly corresponds to TRBD2 (5 bases). The receptor was isolated from a female donor with breast cancer. Some clones in this sample may be carry-over from other donors' samples. Sequences were obtained from breast tumor tissue. The CDR3 loop reads CASSFTEATDTQYF. The CDR3, as DNA: TGTGCCAGCAGCTTTACGGAGGCCACAGATACGCAGTATTTT.